This TCR beta chain is drawn from a study of CD8+ T cells in alopecia areata (dated 2018 in TCRdb). Background on the whole study: The treated patients, all with moderate-to-severe alopecia areata, were enrolled in an open-label pilot trial of oral tofacitinib given at 5 to 10 mg twice daily. For the treated patients, the SALT score, which quantifies what percentage of scalp surface area is affected, served as the measure of disease severity. Biopsies were taken from tofacitinib-treated patients at baseline and at 4 and 24 weeks of treatment, and a later scalp biopsy was taken in several of the tofacitinib-treated patients. TCRbeta CDR3 regions were amplified by immunoSEQ multiplex PCR using 35 Vbeta forward and 13 Jbeta reverse primers. Scalp clonality was compared across normal scalp (n=4), patchy alopecia areata scalp (n=8), and alopecia totalis/universalis scalp (n=8). In humans, TCRbeta sequencing was performed on scalp tissue and on sorted CD4+ and CD8+ peripheral blood T cells from healthy controls and from patients with patchy or totalis/universalis alopecia areata. Tofacitinib was administered for 6 to 18 months, and 6 months of follow-up off drug were then conducted to assess delayed response and recurrence. High-throughput TCRbeta sequencing was used to examine T cell clonal expansion in alopecia areata in both the C3H/HeJ mouse model and human patients. RNA came from the PAXgene miRNA kit for fixed scalp, the miRNeasy kit for PBMCs, and the RNeasy kit for mouse skin.

The time point label here, explained by the study, means: about 4 weeks on oral tofacitinib. This specimen's treatment or condition label, interpreted: oral pan-JAK inhibitor, 5-10 mg twice daily. From alopecia areata patients, peripheral blood was collected along with lesional scalp punch biopsies. PBMCs were isolated by density centrifugation and stained for CD3, CD4 and CD8, and CD4+ and CD8+ T cells were sorted on a FACSAria. Library construction relied on the immunoSEQ multiplex PCR assay. RNA was extracted from all samples and reverse transcribed into cDNA, which served as template for TCR sequencing. First-strand cDNA was synthesized using SuperScript III with a 2:1 mix of oligo-dT and random hexamers. A synthetic immune receptor repertoire was used to measure amplification bias, and any remaining bias was corrected computationally. Regarding the original processing steps: Raw reads were preprocessed to remove errors, and CDR3 was defined by IMGT conventions from the conserved cysteine to phenylalanine. To get clonality, Shannon entropy was normalized by log2 of the number of productive unique TCRs and the result was subtracted from 1. Scalp TCRbeta sequences were cross-referenced with sorted blood CD4 and CD8 repertoires so that the CD4 or CD8 identity of scalp clones could be inferred. TCRdb stores this immuneACCESS table with in-frame sequences only. Part of the clones is absent; in the studies checked, under half of the shortfall reflects unresolved V genes, and no reason is known for the rest. The V and J calls and the clone size are those of that table, but D and trimming were determined from the DNA. This sample lists around 190,000 clones; 64% were detected once. Of the sample, roughly 4.2% is held by the ten largest clones.

The full study reports these points: Scalp clonality and the number of expanded CD8+ clones among the top 100 scalp clones were significantly decreased by tofacitinib. Because the treated cohort was small and had only one nonresponder, larger studies are needed to examine links between baseline CD8+ expansion and response. Higher clonality and more expanded CD8+ clones were observed in lesional scalp than in normal scalp, particularly in alopecia totalis/universalis, a finding suggestive of antigenic drive. TCR sequences shared between patients were less clear than in mice, possibly partly because of HLA diversity in the patient population. During tofacitinib treatment, many expanded lesional clones remained in scalp and blood, and this persistence may partly explain relapse after treatment is stopped. Scalp TCR repertoire analysis is complicated because resident alphabeta T cells in normal human skin are also sequenced, whereas mouse skin is dominated by gammadelta T cells.

A note on this clone: The clone's antigen remains unknown. The input lacks base qualities; no much larger clone sits a single base away. The sample carries other DNA sequences with the same CDR3.

The trim is 2 bases for V and 1 base for J, with a gap of 4 bases between the germline ends. In the germline V gene, CDR1 corresponds to LGHNA and CDR2 to YNFKEQ. Including the terminal cysteine and phenylalanine, the CDR3 comprises 13 residues. The CDR3 DNA has 39 bases and is translated from base 1. The chain couples TRBV4-2 to TRBJ2-3; the D segment cannot be called with confidence. This clonotype was obtained from a human donor with alopecia areata. Sequenced material: CD4+ T cells sorted from blood, taken at week 4, from a patient treated with tofacitinib. The DNA reads TGTGCCAGCAGCCAACTTGGCACAGATACGCAGTATTTT. Translated, it reads CASSQLGTDTQYF.